This entry concerns a single T cell receptor (beta chain). The antigen remains undetermined. PCR was performed using 60 Vbeta and 13 Jbeta primers. Using immunoSEQ multiplex PCR, the repertoire was profiled, and TCRdb retains in-frame clones only, with some absent. The data hold 95,000 to 100,000 clones, with about four fifths observed a single time. The data were taken from a study of cytomegalovirus exposure and HLA in healthy donors. Study-wide results and limits: Highly shared sequence variants in one cluster were likely a sequencing artifact. An analysis done earlier found most TCR beta V segments productive about 90% or about 30% of the time.

Germline values: CDR1 MNHEY, CDR2 SMNVEV (reference sequence). This CDR3 has 16 residues. The sample was PBMCs. The V gene is TRBV27, the J gene TRBJ2-5; 11 bases map to TRBD1. The last part of the DNA fits TRBJ2-7 better; the J call may be wrong. This sequence was found in a woman between 40 and 55 years old in good health and CMV-seronegative. CDR3 sequence: CASSLVGGQGAYEQYF. The CDR3 DNA is TGTGCCAGCAGTTTAGTAGGGGGACAGGGGGCCTACGAGCAGTACTTC.